What follows are 18 T cell receptor beta chains derived from one specimen sequenced in a study of blood T cell repertoires in COVID-19. TCRdb's copy holds only in-frame clones and misses some; the assay was immunoSEQ multiplex PCR. The data hold over 250,000 clones, with approximately 86% observed a single time. The specimen was peripheral blood. The receptors stem from a woman aged 30 to 39 with acute or convalescent COVID-19.

This chain links TRBV6-2 or TRBV6-3 with TRBJ2-1; 10 nucleotides line up with TRBD2. V gave up 6 bases and J gave up 4 bases; unmatched junction bases: 6. The CDR3 sequence is 15 residues long. Germline V gene sequence: CDR1 MNHEY, CDR2 SVGEGT. The CDR3: CASRPLAGEYNEQFF. In DNA, the CDR3 is TGTGCCAGCAGGCCTCTAGCGGGAGAGTACAATGAGCAGTTCTTC.

The V and J genes are TRBV18 and TRBJ1-1; a possible D gene is TRBD1 (5 bases). Germline-derived CDR1 and CDR2 are KGHSH and LQKENI. V lost 3 bases to trimming and J lost 5 bases, with 10 bases between them. This CDR3 is built from 13 residues. CDR3 in DNA: TGTGCCAGCTCACCGAAGCAGGGAACTGAAGCTTTCTTT. Encoded protein: CASSPKQGTEAFF.

This clone showed up just a few times. This chain links TRBV19 with TRBJ1-1; possibly TRBD1 for D (5 bases). The germline gives CDR1 LNHDA, CDR2 SQIVND (reference sequence). There are 15 residues in the CDR3. Trimming removed 4 bases at V and 1 base at J, with 13 bases between. CDR3 sequence: CASSTEGTSNTEAFF. The CDR3 nucleotides are TGTGCCAGTAGTACGGAGGGGACCTCGAACACTGAAGCTTTCTTT.

CDR3 sequence: CASSISRRSINSPLHF. The CDR3 DNA is TGTGCCAGTAGTATATCCCGGAGGTCTATTAATTCACCCCTCCACTTT. V usage is TRBV19 and J usage is TRBJ1-6, with D unclear. This CDR3 contains 16 residues. From germline, CDR1 is LNHDA and CDR2 SQIVND (reference sequence). V shed 2 bases and J shed 6 bases, with 14 bases lying between them.

This chain joins TRBV7-8 and TRBJ2-7; TRBD2 might be the D (6 bases). This CDR3 has 14 amino acids. Trimming cost V 5 bases and J 0 bases, with 11 bases left between them. Germline V CDR1 and CDR2: SGHVS, FQNEAQ. This chain's CDR3 is CASSERTISYEQYF. The CDR3 bases are TGTGCCAGCAGCGAAAGGACTATCTCCTACGAGCAGTACTTC.

The gene calls are TRBV6-1 and TRBJ1-6; D remains unclear. Trimming removed 3 bases at V and 10 bases at J, with 13 bases between. The CDR3 has 14 residues. The germline gives CDR1 MNHNS, CDR2 SASEGT. CDR3 nucleotides: TGTGCCAGCAGTGACATGTTTACCGGGTCACCCCTCCACTTT. Its translation is CASSDMFTGSPLHF.

V gene TRBV6-5 combines with J gene TRBJ1-6; D is undetermined. The CDR3 extends over 15 amino acids. The V end lost 5 bases, the J end lost 7 bases, and 15 bases lay between the germline ends. CDR1 is MNHEY and CDR2 is SVGAGI in the germline V gene. CDR3 in amino acids: CASSHRRAGNSPLHF. CDR3 nucleotide sequence: TGTGCCAGCAGTCATCGACGTGCGGGGAATTCACCCCTCCACTTT.

The CDR3 loop is CASSPPGGPYKNIQYF. The CDR3, as DNA: TGTGCCAGCAGCCCGCCAGGGGGCCCTTACAAAAACATTCAGTACTTC. The rearrangement uses TRBV14 and TRBJ2-4; TRBD1 agrees at 8 bases. V gave up 4 bases and J gave up 3 bases; unmatched junction bases: 8. There are 16 residues in the CDR3. Germline lookup yields CDR1 SGHDN and CDR2 FVKESK.

The rearrangement uses TRBV19 and TRBJ1-6; D is unclear. Germline V gene data show CDR1 as LNHDA and CDR2 as SQIVND (reference sequence). CDR3 length: 12 residues. V gave up 5 bases and J gave up 9 bases, with 8 bases separating them. This chain's CDR3 is CASSAGLSPLHF. As DNA, the CDR3 is TGTGCCAGTAGTGCGGGCCTTTCACCCCTCCACTTT.

The J gene is TRBJ2-2, the V gene TRBV7-8; D gene ambiguous. The CDR3 is 13 residues long. Between the trimmed V and J ends, which lost 3 bases and 4 bases, there was a span of 6 bases. Germline assignment: CDR1 SGHVS and CDR2 FQNEAQ. In nucleotides, the CDR3 is TGTGCCAGCAGCTTCCAATCCACCGGGGAGCTGTTTTTT. Protein sequence: CASSFQSTGELFF.

The chain is built from TRBV7-8 and TRBJ1-1; D is uncertain. The CDR3 has 15 amino acids. Germline V lookup: CDR1 SGHVS, CDR2 FQNEAQ. The V end lost 5 bases, the J end lost 1 base, and 14 bases lay between the germline ends. CDR3 nucleotide sequence: TGTGCCAGCAGCCCCGGTATCTATCCGAACACTGAAGCTTTCTTT. Protein product: CASSPGIYPNTEAFF.

This chain connects TRBV6-5 to TRBJ1-4; D ambiguous. The CDR3 extends over 15 amino acids. V lost 5 bases and J lost 8, with 18 bases in between. Germline assignment: CDR1 MNHEY and CDR2 SVGAGI. The CDR3 region has the DNA TGTGCCAGCAGTCGCCTAGAGTCCGGGAGAGAAAAACTGTTTTTT. Its protein product is CASSRLESGREKLFF.

This chain links TRBV6-4 with TRBJ2-1; a possible D gene is TRBD2 (5 bases). Trimming stripped 0 bases from V and 7 bases from J, with 13 bases between. This CDR3 is 15 amino acids long. Germline CDR1 MRHNA, CDR2 SNTAGT. In DNA, the CDR3 is TGTGCCAGCAGTGACTCGACGGCAGGCGGGAATGAGCAGTTCTTC. It translates to CASSDSTAGGNEQFF.

This chain joins TRBV29-1 and TRBJ2-7, with TRBD1 matching 10 bases. The CDR3 sequence is 14 residues long. Losses at the gene ends were 7 bases for V and 4 bases for J; bases not matched to a gene: 10. Germline loops: CDR1 SQVTM, CDR2 ANQGSEA. This CDR3 is CSATTGTGAYEQYF. CDR3 DNA: TGCAGCGCCACTACCGGGACAGGGGCGTACGAGCAGTACTTC.

The CDR3 region has the DNA TGTGCCAGCAGCCCCCCCGGGCGGGGGGTCCCCCGGACCCAGTACTTC. Amino acids: CASSPPGRGVPRTQYF. This chain connects TRBV5-4 to TRBJ2-5; 8 bases map to TRBD2. This CDR3 is built from 16 residues. The V gene end was trimmed by 4 bases and the J gene end by 7 bases; junction bases not matched to a gene: 15. Per germline, CDR1 SGHNT and CDR2 YYREEE (reference sequence).

This clone has just one count. This sequence joins TRBV10-2 and TRBJ2-3; TRBD2 matches 7 bases. CDR3 length equals 15 residues. The V and J ends lost 10 bases and 7 bases, in that order; junction bases with no gene match: 17. Germline V lookup: CDR1 WSHSY, CDR2 SAAADI. The CDR3 region is CATLDPGGLKNTQYF. CDR3 bases: TGCGCCACCTTAGATCCGGGAGGCCTCAAAAATACGCAGTATTTT.

V usage is TRBV2 and J usage is TRBJ1-5, with D hard to call. Per germline, CDR1 SNHLY and CDR2 FYNNEI. V was shortened by 3 bases and J by 4 bases, with 4 bases between the two germline ends. The CDR3 spans 12 residues. Here the CDR3 reads CASSDANQPQHF. Written as DNA, the CDR3 is TGTGCCAGCAGTGATGCGAATCAGCCCCAGCATTTT. The full variable domain, its missing parts supplied by reference TRBV2 and TRBJ1-5, is EPEVTQTPSHQVTQMGQEVILRCVPISNHLYFYWYRQILGQKVEFLVSFYNNEISEKSEIFDDQFSVERPDGSNFTLKIRSTKLEDSAMYFCASSDANQPQHFGDGTRLSIL.

The rearrangement joins TRBV7-2 to TRBJ1-2, with unresolved D. The CDR3 covers 13 residues. Trimming shortened V by 1 base and J by 3 bases, and 6 bases separated the two germline ends. CDR1 is SGHTA, CDR2 FQGNSA, per germline. The DNA of the CDR3 is TGTGCCAGCAGCTTAGACATTGACTATGGCTACACCTTC. Encoded protein: CASSLDIDYGYTF.